This is a list of T cell receptor beta chains from one sample in a study of vaccination and CD4 T cells after COVID-19. Antigens for these TCRs are unknown. TCRdb called the PCR reads again in MiXCR, with one record for every CDR3 protein. The data hold about 11,000 distinct CDR3 sequences, with 25% to 30% observed a single time. The sample comprised cultured CD4+ T cells from blood. Receptor source: a human donor with COVID-19. CDR3s include the opening cysteine and the closing phenylalanine or tryptophan. Fields, in order: clone size, V gene, D gene, J gene, CDR3 DNA, CDR3 protein. A D gene is named only where the DNA matches it firmly. The size entry is marked missing in some rows and otherwise reads once, few, many or a size class.

size: -; V: TRBV6-1; D: TRBD2; J: TRBJ2-3; DNA: TGTGCCAGCACAGCCTCGGGGGGTACGCAGTATTTT; CDR3: CASTASGGTQYF
size: few; V: TRBV24-1; D: -; J: TRBJ2-3; DNA: TGTGCCACCAGTGACCCGGGACGGCGAACAGATACGCAGTATTTT; CDR3: CATSDPGRRTDTQYF
size: -; V: TRBV28; D: -; J: TRBJ2-7; DNA: TGTGCCAGCAGTTCCCCGGGGGACACCTTCTACGAGCAGTACTTC; CDR3: CASSSPGDTFYEQYF
size: -; V: TRBV2; D: TRBD1; J: TRBJ1-2; DNA: TGTGCCAGCGAGAAACAGGGGGCTCTGAACTATGGCTACACCTTC; CDR3: CASEKQGALNYGYTF
size: -; V: TRBV6-1; D: -; J: TRBJ2-5; DNA: TGTGCCAGTAAAGTATGGGGAAACCAAGAGACCCAGTACTTC; CDR3: CASKVWGNQETQYF
size: few; V: TRBV27; D: -; J: TRBJ2-7; DNA: TGTGCCAGCAGTTTAAAGGCCCGAGACTACGAGCAGTACTTC; CDR3: CASSLKARDYEQYF
size: -; V: TRBV10-3; D: -; J: TRBJ2-2; DNA: TGTGCCATCACCCCCACAGGGCGCCATGGCGCCGGGGAGCTGTTTTTT; CDR3: CAITPTGRHGAGELFF
size: -; V: TRBV30; D: -; J: TRBJ2-3; DNA: TGTGCCTGTACCCAGGAAGATACGCAGTATTTT; CDR3: CACTQEDTQYF
size: few; V: TRBV7-2; D: -; J: TRBJ2-3; DNA: TGTGCCAGCAGGAGTCTTCCCGGACGGGGCGCAGATACGCAGTATTTT; CDR3: CASRSLPGRGADTQYF
size: -; V: TRBV6-4; D: -; J: TRBJ2-1; DNA: TGTGCCAGCAGTGGTACTCCGGGCCAGGGCGATGAGCAGTTCTTC; CDR3: CASSGTPGQGDEQFF
size: once; V: TRBV4-1; D: -; J: TRBJ2-6; DNA: TGCGCCAGCAGCCAAGATTGGGGGGCTGGGGCCAACGTCCTGACTTTC; CDR3: CASSQDWGAGANVLTF
size: -; V: TRBV7-9; D: -; J: TRBJ2-2; DNA: TGTGCCAGCAGCTTACCCACACCGAACACCGGGGAGCTGTTTTTT; CDR3: CASSLPTPNTGELFF
size: few; V: TRBV11-3; D: -; J: TRBJ1-1; DNA: TGTGCCAGCAGCCCAGTGAACACTGAAGCTTTCTTT; CDR3: CASSPVNTEAFF
size: few; V: TRBV12-3/TRBV12-4; D: -; J: TRBJ2-3; DNA: TGTGCCAGCAGTTTCGACAGACCCACAGATACGCAGTATTTT; CDR3: CASSFDRPTDTQYF
size: -; V: TRBV11-3; D: -; J: TRBJ2-2; DNA: TGTGCCAGCAGCCAGACCCCCGGGGAGCTGTTTTTT; CDR3: CASSQTPGELFF
size: -; V: TRBV28; D: TRBD1; J: TRBJ1-5; DNA: TGTGCCAGCAGCCGAGGGACAGCCAATAATCAGCCCCAGCATTTT; CDR3: CASSRGTANNQPQHF
size: -; V: TRBV5-1; D: TRBD2; J: TRBJ2-3; DNA: TGCGCCAGCAGCTTACGGGGGGTGATCACAGATACGCAGTATTTT; CDR3: CASSLRGVITDTQYF
size: -; V: TRBV18; D: -; J: TRBJ1-5; DNA: TGTGCCAGCTCAGAGACGGACCATAGCAATCAGCCCCAGCATTTT; CDR3: CASSETDHSNQPQHF
size: -; V: TRBV4-3; D: -; J: TRBJ1-2; DNA: TGCGCCAGCAGCCAAGATTCAGGGGACGGCTACACCTTC; CDR3: CASSQDSGDGYTF
size: -; V: TRBV6-1; D: TRBD2; J: TRBJ2-3; DNA: TGTGCCAGCCTTGCTAGCGGGGGGGCAGATACGCAGTATTTT; CDR3: CASLASGGADTQYF